This TCR beta chain was sequenced during a study of cytomegalovirus exposure and HLA in healthy donors. The PCR made use of 60 Vbeta and 13 Jbeta primers. The repertoire was sequenced with immunoSEQ multiplex PCR; TCRdb's copy has only in-frame clones and lacks some. Of 150,000 to 200,000 clones detected, roughly three quarters appear once; the ten largest clones hold about 12%. Of note for this clone: The target antigen is unknown.

Donors had nominal health at sampling but likely had unrecorded immune exposures. Study outcomes and limitations: It was reportedly the case that the classifier diagnosed cytomegalovirus status with high specificity and sensitivity.

CDR1 and CDR2 from the germline V gene are GTSNPN and SVGIG (reference sequence). Trimming cost V 4 bases and J 4 bases, with 14 bases left between them. The CDR3 extends over 14 amino acids. The sequence was obtained from a woman between 45 and 60 years old in good health and CMV-seropositive. This chain joins TRBV30 and TRBJ1-5; a possible D gene is TRBD1 (5 bases). The sequenced sample consisted of PBMCs. CDR3 residues: CAWKAQGWNQPQHF. The CDR3, as DNA: TGTGCCTGGAAGGCGCAGGGTTGGAATCAGCCCCAGCATTTT.